These 13 T cell receptor beta chains share one sample of origin, sequenced in a study of cytomegalovirus exposure and HLA in healthy donors. The PCR employed 60 Vbeta primers together with 13 Jbeta primers. Produced via immunoSEQ multiplex PCR; TCRdb's table is partial and in-frame only. The repertoire holds roughly 180,000 clones, with over 65% as singletons. Sequences were obtained from PBMCs. These receptors came from a man aged 18 to 35 in good health and CMV-seronegative.

V usage is TRBV6-6 and J usage is TRBJ2-5; TRBD2 agrees at 9 bases. The CDR3 has 16 residues. The germline CDR1 and CDR2 sequences are MNHNY and SVGAGI (reference sequence). With 6 bases clipped from V and 5 bases from J, the junction kept 13 bases outside the gene matches. CDR3 protein: CASRSGGGGAGETQYF. DNA of the CDR3: TGTGCCAGCAGGTCGGGGGGCGGGGGGGCCGGGGAGACCCAGTACTTC.

This chain joins TRBV29-1 and TRBJ1-2; maybe TRBD1 (6 bases). Germline V gene sequence: CDR1 SQVTM, CDR2 ANQGSEA. The length of the CDR3 is 14 residues. Deletions cut 4 bases from V and 3 bases from J, with 15 bases between. This CDR3 is CSVGGGAGDYGYTF. For the CDR3, the DNA is TGCAGCGTTGGGGGGGGCGCTGGGGACTATGGCTACACCTTC.

This chain links TRBV7-8 with TRBJ2-7; D is possibly TRBD2 (6 bases). Germline CDR1 SGHVS, CDR2 FQNEAQ. Trimming stripped 7 bases from V and 3 bases from J, with 16 bases between. The CDR3 totals 14 residues. CDR3 region: CASTPTRGSYEQYF. CDR3 coding DNA: TGTGCCAGCACCCCGACTAGAGGCAGCTACGAGCAGTACTTC.

The gene calls are TRBV15 and TRBJ2-2, with TRBD2 identical over 10 bases. Germline V gives CDR1 LNHNV, CDR2 YYDKDF (reference sequence). Losses at the gene ends were 5 bases for V and 7 bases for J; bases not matched to a gene: 7. This CDR3 is built from 15 residues. This CDR3 reads CATSGSGGFNGELFF. CDR3 DNA sequence: TGTGCCACCAGCGGTAGCGGGGGGTTTAACGGGGAGCTGTTTTTT.

The chain couples TRBV4-3 to TRBJ2-7; the match to TRBD2 covers 10 bases. Germline V gene lookup returns CDR1 LGHNA and CDR2 YSLEER. With 0 bases clipped from V and 9 bases from J, the junction kept 11 bases outside the gene matches. The CDR3 is 16 residues long. This CDR3 is CASSQDSGGTTSPQYF. The CDR3 bases are TGCGCCAGCAGCCAAGATAGCGGGGGGACGACGAGCCCGCAGTACTTC.

The chain employs TRBV19 and TRBJ1-5, with 12 bases lining up with TRBD1. Per germline, CDR1 LNHDA and CDR2 SQIVND (reference sequence). The CDR3 has 19 residues. The J segment lost 1 base and the V segment lost 5 bases, leaving 12 bases of the junction unmatched. The CDR3 protein is CASSPRGTGGRLSNQPQHF. CDR3 sequence (DNA): TGTGCCAGTAGTCCCAGAGGGACAGGGGGCAGGTTAAGCAATCAGCCCCAGCATTTT. The variable domain in full, with the rest retrieved from reference TRBV19 and TRBJ1-5, is DGGITQSPKYLFRKEGQNVTLSCEQNLNHDAMYWYRQDPGQGLRLIYYSQIVNDFQKGDIAEGYSVSREKKESFPLTVTSAQKNPTAFYLCASSPRGTGGRLSNQPQHFGDGTRLSIL.

V is TRBV5-6 and J is TRBJ1-2; D is possibly TRBD1 (5 bases). The CDR3 is made up of 12 amino acids. V lost 6 bases and J 11 bases, leaving 17 bases between the germline ends. Germline CDR1 is SGHDT and CDR2 is YYEEEE. CDR3 nucleotides: TGTGCCAGCACTCAAGGGGTAGTGAGATACACCTTC. Amino acids: CASTQGVVRYTF.

This clone showed up just once. This chain uses TRBV7-2 with TRBJ2-2, with 9 positions matching TRBD2. J lost 3 bases, V lost 2 bases, and 1 base had no gene match. The germline V gene encodes CDR1 SGHTA and CDR2 FQGNSA. The CDR3 extends over 15 amino acids. The CDR3 region has the DNA TGTGCCAGCAGCTTAACTAGCGGGCACACCGGGGAGCTGTTTTTT. Translating gives CASSLTSGHTGELFF. Full variable domain (missing parts from reference TRBV7-2 and TRBJ2-2): GAGVSQSPSNKVTEKGKDVELRCDPISGHTALYWYRQSLGQGLEFLIYFQGNSAPDKSGLPSDRFSAERTGGSVSTLTIQRTQQEDSAVYLCASSLTSGHTGELFFGEGSRLTVL.

The J gene is TRBJ1-4, the V gene TRBV15; 9 nucleotides agree with TRBD1. There are 18 residues in the CDR3. After removal of 4 bases from V and 3 bases from J, the junction contained 12 bases not matched to a gene. The germline gives CDR1 LNHNV, CDR2 YYDKDF (reference sequence). This CDR3 reads CATSIPDLGDRANEKLFF. CDR3 bases: TGTGCCACCAGCATACCTGACCTTGGGGACAGGGCTAATGAAAAACTGTTTTTT.

The chain is built from TRBV5-1 and TRBJ2-3; TRBD2 agrees at 12 bases. The V gene's germline CDR1 is SGHRS and CDR2 YFSETQ. The CDR3 is 16 amino acids. With 0 bases clipped from V and 5 bases from J, the junction kept 4 bases outside the gene matches. CDR3 in DNA: TGCGCCAGCAGCTTGGGCGAACTAGCGGGAGGAGATACGCAGTATTTT. Protein sequence: CASSLGELAGGDTQYF.

This chain joins TRBV7-9 and TRBJ1-1; maybe TRBD1 (6 bases). The germline CDR1 and CDR2 sequences are SEHNR and FQNEAQ (reference sequence). This CDR3 is built from 13 residues. V was shortened by 1 base and J by 3 bases, with 6 bases between the two germline ends. CDR3 loop: CASSLDRDTEAFF. In DNA form, the CDR3 reads TGTGCCAGCAGCTTAGACAGGGACACTGAAGCTTTCTTT.

This clone was detected a few times. The sample contains more than one DNA sequence encoding this CDR3. V and J are TRBV5-1 and TRBJ1-1, with D perhaps matching TRBD1 (6 bases). V was trimmed by 0 bases and J by 1 base, leaving 7 bases between them. CDR1 and CDR2 (germline): SGHRS, YFSETQ. There are 14 residues in the CDR3. Written as DNA, the CDR3 is TGCGCCAGCAGCTTGGGAGGGGGGAACACTGAAGCTTTCTTT. Translation: CASSLGGGNTEAFF. The whole variable domain, remainder taken from reference TRBV5-1 and TRBJ1-1, is KAGVTQTPRYLIKTRGQQVTLSCSPISGHRSVSWYQQTPGQGLQFLFEYFSETQRNKGNFPGRFSGRQFSNSRSEMNVSTLELGDSALYLCASSLGGGNTEAFFGQGTRLTVV.

The V call is TRBV21-1, the J call TRBJ1-5. TRBV21-1 is an annotated pseudogene. This CDR3 comprises 18 residues. The CDR3 protein is CASSKNEGSKVSNQPQHF. In DNA, the CDR3 is TGTGCCAGCAGCAAAAACGAAGGGAGTAAGGTCAGCAATCAGCCCCAGCATTTT.